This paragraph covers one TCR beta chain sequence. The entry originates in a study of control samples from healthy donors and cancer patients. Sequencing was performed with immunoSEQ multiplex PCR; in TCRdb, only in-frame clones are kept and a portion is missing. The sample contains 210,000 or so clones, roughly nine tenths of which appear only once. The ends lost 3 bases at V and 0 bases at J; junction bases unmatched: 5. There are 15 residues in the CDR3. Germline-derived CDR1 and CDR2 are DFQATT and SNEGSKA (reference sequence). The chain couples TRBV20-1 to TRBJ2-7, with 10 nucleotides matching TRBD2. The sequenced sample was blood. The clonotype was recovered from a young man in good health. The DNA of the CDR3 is TGCAGTGCTAGTGTAGCGGGGGGTTTCTCCTACGAGCAGTACTTC. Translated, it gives CSASVAGGFSYEQYF.